Each of the 24 T cell receptor beta chains below was sequenced from the same sample in a study of blood T cell repertoires in COVID-19. Clones were read by immunoSEQ multiplex PCR, and TCRdb kept only the in-frame ones, dropping some. The table records about 180,000 clones, roughly three quarters of them present only once. Sequenced: peripheral blood. The receptors derive from a woman older than 75 with COVID-19, enrolled during active disease.

Of note for this clone: The junction does not match germline at one end; this may be a read error. The chain couples TRBV5-8 to TRBJ1-2; D is perhaps TRBD1 (6 bases). The germline V gene has CDR1 SGHTS and CDR2 YDEGEE. The length of the CDR3 is 13 residues. The CDR3 DNA reads as TGTGCCAGCAGTTTGGACAGCAACTATGGCTACACCTTC. Translated, it gives CASSLDSNYGYTF.

This chain joins TRBV11-1 and TRBJ2-3, with unresolved D. Trimming left V 4 bases short and J 3 bases short, with 17 bases between. CDR1 and CDR2 from the germline V gene are SGHAT and FQDESV (reference sequence). This CDR3 contains 16 residues. The CDR3 coding sequence is TGTGCCAGCAGCTCCTCGCCCGGGTCTTGGACAGATACGCAGTATTTT. This encodes CASSSSPGSWTDTQYF.

The chain couples TRBV4-1 to TRBJ2-5, with D possibly matching TRBD2 (5 bases). The CDR3 extends over 15 amino acids. The germline V and J ends were trimmed by 3 bases and 1 base, with 12 bases remaining between them. Looked up from germline, CDR1 is MGHRA and CDR2 is YSYEKL. CDR3 sequence (DNA): TGCGCCAGCAGCCATCCCCCTAGCAGCCAAGAGACCCAGTACTTC. As protein: CASSHPPSSQETQYF.

V is TRBV5-1 and J is TRBJ2-3, with 10 nucleotides matching TRBD2. This CDR3 contains 18 residues. Germline V gene data show CDR1 as SGHRS and CDR2 as YFSETQ. The trim removed 1 base at V and 1 base at J, leaving 9 bases unmatched. The CDR3 bases are TGCGCCAGCAGCTTGCGTCTAGCGGGGGCGATCGGCACAGATACGCAGTATTTT. This encodes CASSLRLAGAIGTDTQYF.

This sequence joins TRBV19 and TRBJ2-1; 8 bases align to TRBD2. V lost 3 bases to trimming and J lost 2 bases; unmatched junction nucleotides: 6. CDR1 is LNHDA and CDR2 is SQIVND in the germline V gene (reference sequence). The length of the CDR3 is 16 residues. As DNA, the CDR3 is TGTGCCAGTAGTATGAGAACTAGCGGCACCTACAATGAGCAGTTCTTC. Protein sequence: CASSMRTSGTYNEQFF.

J is TRBJ2-4 and V is TRBV18; D may be TRBD2 (6 bases). This CDR3 has 18 amino acids. Between the trimmed V and J ends, which lost 4 bases and 0 bases, there was a span of 19 bases. Per the germline V gene, CDR1 is KGHSH and CDR2 is LQKENI. The CDR3, as DNA: TGTGCCAGCTCACGAGGACTACAGGCGCCCCTAGCCAAAAACATTCAGTACTTC. Protein product: CASSRGLQAPLAKNIQYF.

The gene calls are TRBV10-3 and TRBJ1-2, with D maybe TRBD1 (5 bases). CDR1 is ENHRY and CDR2 is SYGVKD in the germline V gene. The CDR3 runs to 13 residues. V shed 4 bases and J shed 0 bases, with 6 bases lying between them. The CDR3 nucleotides read TGTGCCATCAGTGGCAGGGCTAACTATGGCTACACCTTC. Translated, it gives CAISGRANYGYTF.

The chain combines TRBV7-8 with TRBJ2-2; the D gene is possibly TRBD2 (6 bases). Germline V lookup: CDR1 SGHVS, CDR2 FQNEAQ. The CDR3 spans 16 residues. The ends were cut back, 2 bases at V and 6 bases at J, with 16 bases in the middle. The CDR3 sequence is CASSLNTGAVAGELFF. Written as DNA, the CDR3 is TGTGCCAGCAGCTTAAATACGGGAGCAGTCGCCGGGGAGCTGTTTTTT.

The J gene is TRBJ1-1, the V gene TRBV2; D may be TRBD1 (6 bases). The CDR3 is made up of 15 amino acids. Trimming stripped 2 bases from V and 0 bases from J, with 10 bases between. CDR1 is SNHLY, CDR2 FYNNEI, per germline. The CDR3 loop reads CASSEQGPMNTEAFF. The CDR3 DNA follows: TGTGCCAGCAGTGAACAGGGGCCGATGAACACTGAAGCTTTCTTT.

This chain uses TRBV3-1 (or the pseudogene TRBV3-2) with TRBJ2-7, with TRBD2 matching over 9 bases. CDR1 LGHDT and CDR2 YNNKEL come from the germline V gene (reference sequence). Losses at the gene ends were 0 bases for V and 4 bases for J; bases not matched to a gene: 4. The CDR3 contains 15 residues. In DNA form, the CDR3 reads TGTGCCAGCAGCCAAGATTGGCGGGGGGGGTACGAGCAGTACTTC. It codes for CASSQDWRGGYEQYF.

This clone was recorded a few times. The V and J genes are TRBV10-3 and TRBJ1-2, with D perhaps TRBD1 (6 bases). V was cut by 7 bases and J by 5 bases, with 11 bases left in between. CDR3 length equals 12 residues. Germline CDR1 is ENHRY and CDR2 is SYGVKD. CDR3 residues: CAITDDRYGYTF. For the CDR3, the DNA is TGTGCCATCACCGACGACAGGTATGGCTACACCTTC.

The chain links TRBV29-1 to TRBJ2-3; a weak D match, TRBD2 (7 bases). The CDR3 totals 14 residues. Germline V gene data show CDR1 as SQVTM and CDR2 as ANQGSEA. With 6 bases removed from V and 3 bases from J, the gap between germline ends came to 16 bases. CDR3 residues: CSVTGGGRTDTQYF. CDR3 in DNA: TGCAGCGTGACTGGCGGGGGCCGTACAGATACGCAGTATTTT.

The CDR3 sequence: CASSLGRAGEGGELFF. CDR3 bases: TGCGCCAGCAGCCTCGGGAGGGCCGGAGAAGGCGGGGAGCTGTTTTTT. The chain carries TRBV5-1 and TRBJ2-2; 8 bases map to TRBD2. Germline CDR1 and CDR2: SGHRS and YFSETQ. Trimming removed 4 bases from V and 7 bases from J; junction bases left unmatched: 12. CDR3 size: 16 residues.

This clone occurred once. The chain uses TRBV14 and TRBJ1-1, with 9 bases matching TRBD1. The V and J ends lost 0 bases and 4 bases, in that order; junction bases with no gene match: 3. Germline lookup yields CDR1 SGHDN and CDR2 FVKESK. The CDR3 has 15 amino acids. CDR3 sequence (DNA): TGTGCCAGCAGCCAAGATGGGACAGGGCTCACTGAAGCTTTCTTT. Translating it yields CASSQDGTGLTEAFF.

The chain is built from TRBV12-3 or TRBV12-4 and TRBJ1-1; maybe TRBD1 (6 bases). CDR3 size: 13 residues. The V and J ends lost 6 bases and 8 bases respectively, with 16 bases between them. The CDR3 bases are TGTGCCAGCAGCCTAACCTCGGGGGGCGAAGCTTTCTTT. As protein: CASSLTSGGEAFF.

The chain employs TRBV30 and TRBJ1-2; D remains unclear. Trimming took 2 bases from V and 2 from J, leaving 9 bases between them. Germline V gene sequence: CDR1 GTSNPN, CDR2 SVGIG (reference sequence). This CDR3 spans 13 amino acids. CDR3 nucleotide sequence: TGTGCCTGGAGTCGCCAGCGGAACTATGGCTACACCTTC. Amino acid sequence: CAWSRQRNYGYTF.

The rearrangement links TRBV2 to TRBJ1-3, with 8 bases matching TRBD1. The V segment lost 7 bases and the J segment 0 bases; nucleotides outside the gene matches: 11. This CDR3 is 17 amino acids long. The germline V gene has CDR1 SNHLY and CDR2 FYNNEI. CDR3: CASNPGTGPSSGNTIYF. CDR3 in DNA: TGTGCCAGCAATCCTGGGACAGGTCCTAGCTCTGGAAACACCATATATTTT.

CDR3 bases: TGTGCCAGCAGCCAAGACCCGGCGGGGGGGGTTCTGGACGAGCAGTACTTC. As protein: CASSQDPAGGVLDEQYF. The V and J genes are TRBV14 and TRBJ2-7; 9 nucleotides agree with TRBD2. V shed 0 bases and J 5 bases; nucleotides not matched to a gene: 11. Germline-derived CDR1 and CDR2 are SGHDN and FVKESK. The CDR3 has 17 residues.

On this clone itself: The same CDR3 arises from other DNA sequences in this sample as well. The chain recombines TRBV9 with TRBJ1-1; D is ambiguous. CDR3 length: 14 residues. Between the trimmed V and J ends, which lost 5 bases and 1 base, there was a span of 12 bases. The germline V gene encodes CDR1 SGDLS and CDR2 YYNGEE. CDR3 coding DNA: TGTGCCAGCAGTGTTGGGAGAGGGAACACTGAAGCTTTCTTT. Amino acid sequence: CASSVGRGNTEAFF.

This clone was seen a handful of times. The chain is built from TRBV6-5 and TRBJ1-4; D gene unclear. There are 13 residues in the CDR3. Trimming removed 5 bases at V and 4 bases at J, with 8 bases between. Germline V gives CDR1 MNHEY, CDR2 SVGAGI. The CDR3 protein is CASSPGINEKLFF. CDR3 bases: TGTGCCAGCAGTCCGGGGATTAATGAAAAACTGTTTTTT.

The chain employs TRBV9 and TRBJ1-3, with unresolved D. Trimming shortened V by 3 bases and J by 0 bases, and 7 bases separated the two germline ends. The CDR3 is 14 residues long. CDR1 and CDR2 (germline): SGDLS, YYNGEE. The CDR3 region is CASSARISGNTIYF. In DNA, the CDR3 is TGTGCCAGCAGCGCGAGGATCTCTGGAAACACCATATATTTT.

This clone was detected once. The chain combines TRBV28 with TRBJ1-2; D unresolved. The CDR3 spans 17 residues. Germline CDR1 and CDR2: MDHEN and SYDVKM. The germline V and J ends were trimmed by 5 bases and 0 bases, with 19 bases remaining between them. The CDR3 coding sequence is TGTGCCAGCAGTCTCCCGTTATCGGAGTTAGCTAACTATGGCTACACCTTC. This gives the protein CASSLPLSELANYGYTF.

The rearrangement joins TRBV11-2 to TRBJ1-5; 9 positions match TRBD1. J lost 4 bases, V lost 1 base, and 8 bases had no gene match. The germline V gene encodes CDR1 SGHAT and CDR2 FQNNGV. This CDR3 is 17 amino acids long. The CDR3 nucleotides read TGTGCCAGCAGCTTAGCGCCGGACAGGGGAGGGAATCAGCCCCAGCATTTT. Translated: CASSLAPDRGGNQPQHF.

Worth noting for this clone: One junction end does not reproduce the germline sequence, and a read error may be involved. V gene TRBV28 combines with J gene TRBJ1-2, with 7 bases aligning to TRBD1. CDR1 and CDR2 from the germline V gene are MDHEN and SYDVKM. There are 12 residues in the CDR3. The CDR3 nucleotides read TGTGCCAGCAGTTTATTCGCAGGACAGGCTGACTTC. This sequence encodes CASSLFAGQADF.